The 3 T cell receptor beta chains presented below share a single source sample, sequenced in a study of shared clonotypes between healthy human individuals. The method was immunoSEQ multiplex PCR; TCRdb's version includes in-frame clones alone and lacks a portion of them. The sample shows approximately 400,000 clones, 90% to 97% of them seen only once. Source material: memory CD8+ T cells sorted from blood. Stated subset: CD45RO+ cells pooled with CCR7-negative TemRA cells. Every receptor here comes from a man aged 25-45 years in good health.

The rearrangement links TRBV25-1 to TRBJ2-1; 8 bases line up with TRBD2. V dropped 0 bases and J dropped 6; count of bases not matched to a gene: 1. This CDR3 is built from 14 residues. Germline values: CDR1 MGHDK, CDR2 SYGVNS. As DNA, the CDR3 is TGTGCCAGCAGTGAATATCTAGCGGGCAATGAGCAGTTCTTC. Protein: CASSEYLAGNEQFF.

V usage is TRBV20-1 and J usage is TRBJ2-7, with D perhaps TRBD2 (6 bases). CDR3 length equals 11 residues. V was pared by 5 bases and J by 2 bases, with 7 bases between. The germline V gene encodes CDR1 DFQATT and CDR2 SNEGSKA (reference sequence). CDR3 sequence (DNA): TGCAGTGCTTCTAGCGCCTACGAGCAGTACTTC. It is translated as CSASSAYEQYF.

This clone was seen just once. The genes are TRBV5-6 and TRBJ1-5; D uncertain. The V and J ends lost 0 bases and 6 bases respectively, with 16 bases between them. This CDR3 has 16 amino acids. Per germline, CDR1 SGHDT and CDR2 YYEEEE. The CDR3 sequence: CASSLGPLLLSQPQHF. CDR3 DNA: TGTGCCAGCAGCTTGGGACCGCTCCTTCTGAGTCAGCCCCAGCATTTT. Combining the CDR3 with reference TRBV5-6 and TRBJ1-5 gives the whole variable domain DAGVTQSPTHLIKTRGQQVTLRCSPKSGHDTVSWYQQALGQGPQFIFQYYEEEERQRGNFPDRFSGHQFPNYSSELNVNALLLGDSALYLCASSLGPLLLSQPQHFGDGTRLSIL.